These 5 T cell receptor beta chains originate from one sample sequenced in a study of OX40 agonist ivuxolimab in advanced cancers. The table came from immunoSEQ multiplex PCR; TCRdb's copy has only in-frame clones and leaves some out. This table has tens of thousands of clones, around 88% appearing once. Sequences were derived from CD4+ or CD8+ T cells sorted from blood, sampled in a trial of the OX40 agonist ivuxolimab. The origin of the receptors is an adult with an advanced solid tumor such as melanoma, head and neck, liver or kidney cancer.

The chain uses TRBV18 and TRBJ1-2; D is undetermined. Germline CDR1 reads KGHSH; CDR2 reads LQKENI. V was clipped by 3 bases and J by 6 bases, with 8 bases between them. This CDR3 region has 12 residues. The DNA for the CDR3 is TGTGCCAGCTCACCTACTCTCGATGGCTACACCTTC. Protein product: CASSPTLDGYTF.

The chain uses TRBV5-1 and TRBJ2-2, with a possible D match to TRBD1 (7 bases). This CDR3 comprises 15 residues. The germline V gene has CDR1 SGHRS and CDR2 YFSETQ. The V gene lost 4 bases and the J gene lost 0 bases, with 10 bases spanning the gap. In DNA form, the CDR3 reads TGCGCCAGCAGCCCAGGGGGGACGAACACCGGGGAGCTGTTTTTT. It encodes CASSPGGTNTGELFF.

This rearrangement joins TRBV5-1 to TRBJ2-1; 7 positions match TRBD1. Trimming cost V 3 bases and J 6 bases; bases outside gene matches: 9. The germline gives CDR1 SGHRS, CDR2 YFSETQ. The CDR3 consists of 15 residues. CDR3 nucleotide sequence: TGCGCCAGCAGCTCGGGACCGACAGGGAGCAATGAGCAGTTCTTC. Its translation is CASSSGPTGSNEQFF.

This clone was counted a few times. V and J are TRBV6-5 and TRBJ1-6; 9 bases agree with TRBD1. CDR1 is MNHEY, CDR2 SVGAGI, per germline. Trimming at V came to 2 bases and at J to 7 bases, leaving 6 bases not matched to a gene. The CDR3 spans 16 residues. CDR3 protein: CASSYVHRGPNSPLHF. CDR3 coding DNA: TGTGCCAGCAGTTACGTTCACAGGGGGCCAAATTCACCCCTCCACTTT.

The V call is TRBV2, the J call TRBJ2-1; 12 nucleotides align to TRBD2. The junction had 7 bases not matched to a gene; V was cut back by 6 bases and J by 7 bases. Germline loops: CDR1 SNHLY, CDR2 FYNNEI. The CDR3 loop spans 15 amino acids. The CDR3 is CASRITSGRRNEQFF. CDR3 coding DNA: TGTGCCAGCAGAATAACTAGCGGGAGGCGGAATGAGCAGTTCTTC. Variable domain in full (rest from reference TRBV2 and TRBJ2-1): EPEVTQTPSHQVTQMGQEVILRCVPISNHLYFYWYRQILGQKVEFLVSFYNNEISEKSEIFDDQFSVERPDGSNFTLKIRSTKLEDSAMYFCASRITSGRRNEQFFGPGTRLTVL.